This T cell receptor (beta chain) was identified in a study of T cell responses to AZD1222 COVID-19 vaccine (dated by TCRdb to the early 2020s). For context, the study as a whole: TCR sequencing was performed for 233 trial participants, of whom around 200 were given two doses of AZD1222 and some 26 were given two doses of MenACWY control vaccine. Trial participants were enrolled by age into subgroups of 18-55, 56-69 and 70-plus years, and about 150, 27 and 61 TCR-sequenced participants, respectively, were included in these subgroups.

The CDR3 regions of human TCRbeta chains were analyzed by immunosequencing. On the authors' methods: TCRs in the repertoires were compared against a reference library of SARS-CoV-2-specific TCRs that had been generated with the MIRA antigen-specificity platform. Breadth was defined as the fraction of unique TCRs that were SARS-CoV-2-associated. Depth was defined as the fraction of total T cells that were SARS-CoV-2-associated. Each spike-specific TCR was assigned to its reactive spike region and to a CD4 or CD8 class using the MIRA data. Log10-transformed breadth and depth values were compared by one-way ANOVA with Sidak's multiple comparisons tests. The table comes from immuneACCESS by way of TCRdb, which keeps in-frame sequences with V and J called. Part of the clones is missing from these tables; in studies checked, under half for an unresolved V gene and the rest for unknown reasons. V and J calls and clone size are copied from that table; D and trimming were computed from the DNA. In all, the sample holds roughly 200,000 clones, and 85% to 95% of those were seen once. 0.95% to 1.3% of the sample rests with the top ten.

What the research found in general, with its limitations: Spike-specific TCR breadth and depth rose significantly after two AZD1222 doses compared with day 0 and with MenACWY recipients. The 56-69-year group was small, and its depth increase did not reach significance, likely because of low power. Epitopes outside the regions mutated in the B.1.351 and B.1.1.7 variants were reportedly recognized by nearly half of the unique spike-specific TCRs. Conclusions about previously exposed vaccinees are limited, since just six AZD1222 recipients were seropositive for SARS-CoV-2 at baseline. The whole spike protein was spanned by vaccine-associated CD4 TCRs, and dominant responses were seen in regions 160-218 and 743-854. Participants were mostly white British, with more females than males. The authors suggested clonal diversity may have been underestimated. Because no day 14 peak-response samples were available, repertoires were characterized only after the peak T cell response.

From the cysteine up to the phenylalanine, the CDR3 has a length of 16 residues. Only the CDR3 portion is preserved as DNA: 48 bases, with reading frame beginning at the first base. About this clone: Its antigen remains unidentified. No per-base quality is available; no much larger clone lies one base away.

The time point label here, explained by the study, means: about 28 days (+/-7) after the second vaccine dose. In light of the paper, this sample's treatment or condition label describes: meningococcal conjugate vaccine given as trial control. Samples from vaccinated people were obtained from the UK trials COV001 and COV002, which included a single-blind randomized controlled phase 2/3 trial of AZD1222 (ChAdOx1 nCoV-19) in healthy adults. For TCRbeta chain sequencing, PBMC samples from trial participants were taken at day 0 and at day 28 after the second dose. This specimen consisted of peripheral blood, obtained 28 days after the second dose of the MenACWY control vaccine. The receptor was derived from an adult who received the MenACWY meningococcal vaccine as a control. This chain is built from TRBV21-1 and TRBJ1-1. TRBV21-1 represents a pseudogene. The nucleotide sequence reads TGTGCTCCGTCCCGCAGGGCATCCGGGATGAACACTGAAGCTTTCTTT. The translation is CAPSRRASGMNTEAFF.